This TCR beta chain was documented in a study of blood T cell repertoires in COVID-19. Study-level information: Spain, Italy and the United States supplied samples that represented acute and convalescent COVID-19. T cells, B-cell-depleted T cells, or PBMCs provided the cDNA or gDNA that served as material.

Study processing details: Using reference gene primer amplification, nucleated cell counts were estimated. TCRdb keeps only in-frame clones here, not all; method: immunoSEQ multiplex PCR. V and J calls and clone size follow that table, whereas D and trimming were derived from the DNA. The sample contains tens of thousands of clones, more than 75% of which appear only once. CDR1 is KGHSH, CDR2 LQKENI, per germline. CDR3 length: 13 amino acids. V shed 1 base, J shed 3 bases, and the junction held 0 bases outside the gene matches. The source is a man aged 80 or over in a cohort sampled during active COVID-19. The chain couples TRBV18 to TRBJ2-7, with 7 bases identical to TRBD1. Material: peripheral blood. The CDR3 spells CASSPRDSYEQYF. CDR3 nucleotide sequence: TGTGCCAGCTCACCACGGGACAGCTACGAGCAGTACTTC.